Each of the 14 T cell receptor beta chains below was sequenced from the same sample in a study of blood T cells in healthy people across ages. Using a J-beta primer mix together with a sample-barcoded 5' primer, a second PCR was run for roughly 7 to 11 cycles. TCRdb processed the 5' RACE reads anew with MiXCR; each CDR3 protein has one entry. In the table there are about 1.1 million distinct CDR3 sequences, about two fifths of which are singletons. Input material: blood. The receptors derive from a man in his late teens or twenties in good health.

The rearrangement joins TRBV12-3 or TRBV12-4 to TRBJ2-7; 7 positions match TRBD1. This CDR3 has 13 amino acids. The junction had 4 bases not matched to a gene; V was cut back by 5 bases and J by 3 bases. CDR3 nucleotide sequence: TGTGCCAGCAGTACCCGGACAGGCTACGAGCAGTACTTC. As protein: CASSTRTGYEQYF.

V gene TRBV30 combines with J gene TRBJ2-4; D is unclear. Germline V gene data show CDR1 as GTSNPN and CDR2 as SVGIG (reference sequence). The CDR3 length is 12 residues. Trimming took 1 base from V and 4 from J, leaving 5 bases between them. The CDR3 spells CAWSGRKNIQYF. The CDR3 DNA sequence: TGTGCCTGGAGTGGCAGAAAAAACATTCAGTACTTC.

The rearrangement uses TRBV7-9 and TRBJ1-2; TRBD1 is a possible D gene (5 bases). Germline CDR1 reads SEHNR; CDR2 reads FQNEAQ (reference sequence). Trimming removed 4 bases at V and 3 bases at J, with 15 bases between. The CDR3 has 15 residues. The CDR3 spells CASSSPTGDDYGYTF. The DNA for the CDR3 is TGTGCCAGCAGCTCTCCAACGGGGGACGACTATGGCTACACCTTC.

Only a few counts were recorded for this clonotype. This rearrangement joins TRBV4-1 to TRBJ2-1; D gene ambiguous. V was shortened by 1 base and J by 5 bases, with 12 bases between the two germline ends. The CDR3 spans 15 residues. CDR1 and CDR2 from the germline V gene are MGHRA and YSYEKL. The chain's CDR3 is CASSQVPLNDNEQFF. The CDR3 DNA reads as TGCGCCAGCAGCCAAGTTCCCCTTAACGACAATGAGCAGTTCTTC.

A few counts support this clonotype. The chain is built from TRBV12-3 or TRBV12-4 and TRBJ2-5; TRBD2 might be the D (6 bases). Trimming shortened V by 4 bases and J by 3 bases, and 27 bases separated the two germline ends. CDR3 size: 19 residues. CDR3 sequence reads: CASSSQPLGGARGKETQYF. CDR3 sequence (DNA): TGTGCCAGCAGTTCCCAACCTCTGGGCGGGGCTCGGGGGAAAGAGACCCAGTACTTC.

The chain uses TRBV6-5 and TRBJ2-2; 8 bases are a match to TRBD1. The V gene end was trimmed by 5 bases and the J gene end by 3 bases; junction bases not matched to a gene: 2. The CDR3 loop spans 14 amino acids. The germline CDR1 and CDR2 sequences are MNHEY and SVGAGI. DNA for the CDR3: TGTGCCAGCAGTGACAGGGGATACACCGGGGAGCTGTTTTTT. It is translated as CASSDRGYTGELFF.

DNA for the CDR3: TGTGCCAGCACCCTAGACAGCAATCAGCCCCAGCATTTT. This codes for CASTLDSNQPQHF. The chain joins TRBV6-6 to TRBJ1-5; unclear D gene. The CDR3 has 13 residues. V lost 7 bases and J 1 base, leaving 8 bases between the germline ends. CDR1 MNHNY and CDR2 SVGAGI come from the germline V gene (reference sequence).

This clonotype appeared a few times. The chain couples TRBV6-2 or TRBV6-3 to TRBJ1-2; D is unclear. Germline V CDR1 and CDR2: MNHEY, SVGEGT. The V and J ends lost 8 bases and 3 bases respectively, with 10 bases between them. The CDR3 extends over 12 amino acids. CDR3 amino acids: CASGGTYYGYTF. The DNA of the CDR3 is TGTGCCAGCGGCGGCACCTACTATGGCTACACCTTC.

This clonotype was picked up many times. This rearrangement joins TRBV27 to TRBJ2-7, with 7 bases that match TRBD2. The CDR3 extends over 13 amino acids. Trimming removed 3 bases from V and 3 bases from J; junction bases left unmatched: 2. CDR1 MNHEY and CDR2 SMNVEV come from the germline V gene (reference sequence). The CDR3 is CASSLASGYEQYF. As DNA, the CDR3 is TGTGCCAGCAGTTTGGCTAGCGGCTACGAGCAGTACTTC.

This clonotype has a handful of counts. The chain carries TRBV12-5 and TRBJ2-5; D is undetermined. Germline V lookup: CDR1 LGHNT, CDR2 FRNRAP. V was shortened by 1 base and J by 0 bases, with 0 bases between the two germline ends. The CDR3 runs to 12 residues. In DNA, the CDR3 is TGTGCTAGTGGTTTGGACCAAGAGACCCAGTACTTC. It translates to CASGLDQETQYF.

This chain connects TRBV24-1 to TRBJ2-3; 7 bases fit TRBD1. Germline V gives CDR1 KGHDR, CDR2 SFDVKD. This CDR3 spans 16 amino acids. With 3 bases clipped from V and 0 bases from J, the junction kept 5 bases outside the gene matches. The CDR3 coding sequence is TGTGCCACCAGTGATACCGGGACAGTAAGCACAGATACGCAGTATTTT. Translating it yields CATSDTGTVSTDTQYF.

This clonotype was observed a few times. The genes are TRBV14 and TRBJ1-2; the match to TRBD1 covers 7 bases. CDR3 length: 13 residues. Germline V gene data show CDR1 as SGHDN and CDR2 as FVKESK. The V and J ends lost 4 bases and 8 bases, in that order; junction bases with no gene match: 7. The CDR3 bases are TGTGCCAGCAGCCTTCACAGGGGCGGAGGCTACACCTTC. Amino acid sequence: CASSLHRGGGYTF.

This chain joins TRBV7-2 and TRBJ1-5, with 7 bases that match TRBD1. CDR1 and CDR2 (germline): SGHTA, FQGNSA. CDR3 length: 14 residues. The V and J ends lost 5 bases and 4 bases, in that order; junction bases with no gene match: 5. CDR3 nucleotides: TGTGCCAGCAGCCAGGGACAGCTTAATCAGCCCCAGCATTTT. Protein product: CASSQGQLNQPQHF.

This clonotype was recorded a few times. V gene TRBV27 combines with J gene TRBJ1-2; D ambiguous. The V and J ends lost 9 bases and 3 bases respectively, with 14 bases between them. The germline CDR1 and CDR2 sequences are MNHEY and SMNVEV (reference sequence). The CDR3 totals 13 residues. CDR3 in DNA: TGTGCCAGTAGAAGCCGGGATGACTATGGCTACACCTTC. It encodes CASRSRDDYGYTF.